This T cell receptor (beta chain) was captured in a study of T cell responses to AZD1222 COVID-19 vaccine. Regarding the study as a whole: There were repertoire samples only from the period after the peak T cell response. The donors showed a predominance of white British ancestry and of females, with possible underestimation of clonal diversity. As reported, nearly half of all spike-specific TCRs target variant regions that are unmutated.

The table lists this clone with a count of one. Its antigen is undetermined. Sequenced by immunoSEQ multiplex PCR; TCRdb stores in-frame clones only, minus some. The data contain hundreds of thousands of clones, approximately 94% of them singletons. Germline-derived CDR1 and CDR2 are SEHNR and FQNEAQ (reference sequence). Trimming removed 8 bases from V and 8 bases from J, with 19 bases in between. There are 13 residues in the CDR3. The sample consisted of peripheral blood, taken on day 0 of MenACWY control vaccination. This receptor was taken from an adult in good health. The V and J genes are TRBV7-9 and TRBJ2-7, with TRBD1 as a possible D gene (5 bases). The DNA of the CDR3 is TGTGCCAGCTTACAGGACAACCCTTCCAAGCAGTACTTC. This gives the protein CASLQDNPSKQYF. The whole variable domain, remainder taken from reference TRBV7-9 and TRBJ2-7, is DTGVSQNPRHKITKRGQNVTFRCDPISEHNRLYWYRQTLGQGPEFLTYFQNEAQLEKSRLLSDRFSAERPKGSFSTLEIQRTEQGDSAMYLCASLQDNPSKQYFGPGTRLTVT.